The 7 T cell receptor beta chains presented below share a single source sample, sequenced in a study of T cells in women clearing cervical HPV infection. Profiled with immunoSEQ multiplex PCR; TCRdb holds only in-frame clones, not every one. In total, the table holds 45,000 to 50,000 clones. Sequencing was done on a sample of blood buffy coat. These TCRs come from a woman between 18 and 70 years old with a cervical HPV16 infection that either progressed to CIN3+ or cleared (not recorded which).

A note on this clone: The read falls 3 residues short of the CDR3 end, and the missing part is taken from the germline J gene. The V call is TRBV18, the J call TRBJ2-3; 7 bases agree with TRBD1. Germline-derived CDR1 and CDR2 are KGHSH and LQKENI. The CDR3 sequence is 13 residues long. The CDR3 spells CASSPRGLETQYF. CDR3 DNA, as far as it was read: TGTGCCAGCTCACCAAGGGGGCTGGAGACG. Variable domain in full (rest from reference TRBV18 and TRBJ2-3): NAGVMQNPRHLVRRRGQEARLRCSPMKGHSHVYWYRQLPEEGLKFMVYLQKENIIDESGMPKERFSAEFPKEGPSILRIQQVVRGDSAAYFCASSPRGLETQYFGPGTRLTVL.

Judged by frequency, this clone is medium-sized. The CDR3 end falls 3 residues outside the read, so it is completed with the germline J gene. The chain links TRBV29-1 to TRBJ1-2; 7 nucleotides line up with TRBD1. CDR3 size: 17 residues. Trimming cost V 7 bases and J 3 bases; bases outside gene matches: 20. The germline V gene has CDR1 SQVTM and CDR2 ANQGSEA. The CDR3 spells CSALPYTDRQGDYGYTF. Incomplete CDR3 DNA: TGCAGCGCTCTACCGTATACAGACAGGCAGGGGGACTATGGC.

Points on this clone: With the read ending 3 residues before the CDR3 end, the germline J gene is used to fill in that end. The V call is TRBV20-1, the J call TRBJ1-6; D might be TRBD1 (5 bases). Germline V gene lookup returns CDR1 DFQATT and CDR2 SNEGSKA (reference sequence). This CDR3 comprises 16 residues. V lost 3 bases and J 1 base, leaving 13 bases between the germline ends. The CDR3 loop reads CSARGGEGSYNSPLHF. CDR3 DNA (partial): TGCAGTGCTAGGGGAGGGGAAGGATCCTATAATTCACCC.

For this clone: The read terminates 3 residues ahead of where the CDR3 ends, so the germline J gene completes it. The chain is built from TRBV19 and TRBJ1-1; 7 bases are shared with TRBD1. The germline V gene has CDR1 LNHDA and CDR2 SQIVND (reference sequence). The CDR3 totals 12 residues. The CDR3 bases that were read are TGTGCCAGTAGCCCCACAGGGGTCATC. Protein product: CASSPTGVI. The whole CDR3 is CASSPTGVIAFF.

On this clone itself: The observed sequence ends 3 residues before the CDR3 terminus, with the missing tail filled in from the germline J gene. The rearrangement joins TRBV18 to TRBJ2-7; 7 nucleotides match TRBD1. With 4 bases clipped from V and 4 bases from J, the junction kept 10 bases outside the gene matches. The CDR3 loop spans 15 amino acids. In germline, CDR1 is KGHSH, CDR2 LQKENI. Here the CDR3 reads CASSRTRDSPYEQYF. Partial CDR3 DNA: TGTGCCAGCTCACGCACCCGGGACAGCCCATACGAG.

The CDR3 loop reads CAISETAGAYNEQFF. The sequenced part of the CDR3 DNA is TGTGCCATCAGTGAGACCGCGGGTGCCTACAATGAG. The chain combines TRBV10-3 with TRBJ2-1, with D maybe TRBD2 (5 bases). The DNA ends 3 residues before the CDR3 does, and the rest of the CDR3 is filled in from the germline J gene. The CDR3 runs to 15 residues. CDR1 and CDR2 (germline): ENHRY, SYGVKD. Between the trimmed V and J ends, which lost 2 bases and 2 bases, there was a span of 10 bases.

Comment on this clone: Read coverage stops 3 residues before the CDR3 terminus; the germline J gene supplies the remainder. The chain joins TRBV7-2 to TRBJ2-7; 9 bases map to TRBD1. Germline-derived CDR1 and CDR2 are SGHTA and FQGNSA. Trimming took 5 bases from V and 3 from J; bases not matched to a gene: 8. The CDR3 runs to 15 residues. This CDR3 reads CASSLMPGQGYEQYF. The DNA read from the CDR3 is TGTGCCAGCAGCCTCATGCCGGGACAGGGCTACGAG. The whole variable domain, remainder taken from reference TRBV7-2 and TRBJ2-7, is GAGVSQSPSNKVTEKGKDVELRCDPISGHTALYWYRQSLGQGLEFLIYFQGNSAPDKSGLPSDRFSAERTGGSVSTLTIQRTQQEDSAVYLCASSLMPGQGYEQYFGPGTRLTVT.